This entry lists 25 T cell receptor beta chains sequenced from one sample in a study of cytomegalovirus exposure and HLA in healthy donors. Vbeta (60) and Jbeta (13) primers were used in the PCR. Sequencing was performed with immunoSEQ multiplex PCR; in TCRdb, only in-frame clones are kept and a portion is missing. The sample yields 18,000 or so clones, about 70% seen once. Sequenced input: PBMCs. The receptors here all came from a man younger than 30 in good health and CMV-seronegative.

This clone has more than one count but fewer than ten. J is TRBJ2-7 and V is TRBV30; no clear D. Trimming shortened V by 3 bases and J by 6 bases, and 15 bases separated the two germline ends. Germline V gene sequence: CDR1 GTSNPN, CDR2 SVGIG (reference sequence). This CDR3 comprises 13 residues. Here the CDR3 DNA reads TGTGCCTGGAGAGGCTCTCTACTATCCGAGCAGTACTTC. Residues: CAWRGSLLSEQYF.

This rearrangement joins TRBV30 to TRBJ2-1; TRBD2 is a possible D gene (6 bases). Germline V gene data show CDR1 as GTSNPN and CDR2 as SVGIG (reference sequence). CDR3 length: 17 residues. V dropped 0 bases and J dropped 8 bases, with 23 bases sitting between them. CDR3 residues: CAWSVPTGRRAQYEQFF. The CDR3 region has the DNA TGTGCCTGGAGTGTACCTACCGGCAGGAGGGCGCAATATGAGCAGTTCTTC.

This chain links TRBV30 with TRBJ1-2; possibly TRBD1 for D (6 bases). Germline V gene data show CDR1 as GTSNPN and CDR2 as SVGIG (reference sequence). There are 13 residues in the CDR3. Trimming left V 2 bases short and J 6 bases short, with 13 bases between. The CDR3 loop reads CAWSPTQGNGYTF. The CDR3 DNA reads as TGTGCCTGGAGTCCAACCCAGGGGAATGGCTACACCTTC.

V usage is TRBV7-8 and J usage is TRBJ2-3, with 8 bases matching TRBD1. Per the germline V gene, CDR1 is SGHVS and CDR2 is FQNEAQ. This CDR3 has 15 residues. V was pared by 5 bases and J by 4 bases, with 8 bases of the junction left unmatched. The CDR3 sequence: CASSEGQGSPDTQYF. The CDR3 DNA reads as TGTGCCAGCAGCGAAGGACAGGGATCACCAGATACGCAGTATTTT.

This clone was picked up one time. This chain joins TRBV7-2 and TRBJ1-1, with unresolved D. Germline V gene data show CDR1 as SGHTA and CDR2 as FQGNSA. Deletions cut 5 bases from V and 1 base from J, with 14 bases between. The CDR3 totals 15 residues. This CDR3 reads CASSPPGRANTEAFF. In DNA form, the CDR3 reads TGTGCCAGCAGCCCACCCGGGAGGGCGAACACTGAAGCTTTCTTT.

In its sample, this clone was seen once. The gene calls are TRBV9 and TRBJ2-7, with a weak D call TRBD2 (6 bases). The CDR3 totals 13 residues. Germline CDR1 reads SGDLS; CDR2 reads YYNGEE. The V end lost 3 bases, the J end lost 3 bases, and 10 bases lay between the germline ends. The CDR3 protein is CASSAGTLYEQYF. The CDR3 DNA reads TGTGCCAGCAGCGCCGGGACTCTCTACGAGCAGTACTTC.

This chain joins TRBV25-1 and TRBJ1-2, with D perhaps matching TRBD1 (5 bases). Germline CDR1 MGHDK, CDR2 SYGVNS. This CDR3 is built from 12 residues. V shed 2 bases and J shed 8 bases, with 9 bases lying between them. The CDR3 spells CASSEGAQGYTF. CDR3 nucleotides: TGTGCCAGCAGTGAAGGGGCGCAAGGCTACACCTTC.

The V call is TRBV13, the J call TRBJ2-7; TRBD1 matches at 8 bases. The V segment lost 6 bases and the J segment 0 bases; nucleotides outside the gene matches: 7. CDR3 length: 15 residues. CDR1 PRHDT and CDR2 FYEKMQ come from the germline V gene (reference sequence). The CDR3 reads CASRLQGASSYEQYF. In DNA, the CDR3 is TGTGCCAGCAGACTCCAGGGGGCCAGCTCCTACGAGCAGTACTTC.

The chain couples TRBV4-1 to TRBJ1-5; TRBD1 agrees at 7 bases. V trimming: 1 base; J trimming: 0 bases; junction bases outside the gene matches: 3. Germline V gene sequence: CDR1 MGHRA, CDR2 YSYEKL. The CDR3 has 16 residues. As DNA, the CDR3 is TGCGCCAGCAGCCAAGGGGGACAGTTTAGCAATCAGCCCCAGCATTTT. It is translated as CASSQGGQFSNQPQHF.

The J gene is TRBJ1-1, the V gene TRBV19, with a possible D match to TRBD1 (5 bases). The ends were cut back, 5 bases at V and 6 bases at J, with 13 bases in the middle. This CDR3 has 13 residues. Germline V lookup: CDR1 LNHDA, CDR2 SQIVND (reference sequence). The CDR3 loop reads CASSGGWGSEAFF. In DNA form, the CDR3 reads TGTGCCAGTAGTGGGGGGTGGGGCTCTGAAGCTTTCTTT.

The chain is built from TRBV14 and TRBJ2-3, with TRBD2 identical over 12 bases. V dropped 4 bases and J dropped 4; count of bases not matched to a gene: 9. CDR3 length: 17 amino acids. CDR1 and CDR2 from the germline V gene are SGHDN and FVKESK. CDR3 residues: CASSRLAGEVLSDTQYF. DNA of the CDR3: TGTGCCAGCAGCCGACTAGCGGGAGAAGTGTTGTCAGATACGCAGTATTTT.

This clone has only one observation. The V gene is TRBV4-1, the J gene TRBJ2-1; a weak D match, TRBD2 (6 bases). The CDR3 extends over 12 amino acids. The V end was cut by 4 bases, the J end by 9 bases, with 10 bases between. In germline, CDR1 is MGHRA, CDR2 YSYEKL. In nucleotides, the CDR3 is TGCGCCAGCAGCCTTCTGGAGGGTGAGCAGTTCTTC. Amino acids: CASSLLEGEQFF.

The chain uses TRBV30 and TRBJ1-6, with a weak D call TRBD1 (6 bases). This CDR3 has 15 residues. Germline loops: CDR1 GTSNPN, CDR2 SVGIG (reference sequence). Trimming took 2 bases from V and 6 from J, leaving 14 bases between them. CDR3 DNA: TGTGCCTGGAGTCGCCCCACAGGGACTAATTCACCCCTCCACTTT. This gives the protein CAWSRPTGTNSPLHF.

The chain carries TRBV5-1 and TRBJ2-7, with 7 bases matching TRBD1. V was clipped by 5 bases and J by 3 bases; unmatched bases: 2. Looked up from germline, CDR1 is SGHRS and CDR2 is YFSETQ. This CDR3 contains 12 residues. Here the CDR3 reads CASSRDSYEQYF. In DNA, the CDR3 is TGCGCCAGCAGTCGGGACAGCTACGAGCAGTACTTC. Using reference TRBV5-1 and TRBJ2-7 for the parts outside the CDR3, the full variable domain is KAGVTQTPRYLIKTRGQQVTLSCSPISGHRSVSWYQQTPGQGLQFLFEYFSETQRNKGNFPGRFSGRQFSNSRSEMNVSTLELGDSALYLCASSRDSYEQYFGPGTRLTVT.

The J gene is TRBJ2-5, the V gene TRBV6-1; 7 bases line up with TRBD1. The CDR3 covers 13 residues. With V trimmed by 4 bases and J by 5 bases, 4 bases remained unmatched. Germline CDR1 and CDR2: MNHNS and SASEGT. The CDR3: CASSVRGQETQYF. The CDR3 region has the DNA TGTGCCAGCAGTGTAAGGGGGCAGGAGACCCAGTACTTC.

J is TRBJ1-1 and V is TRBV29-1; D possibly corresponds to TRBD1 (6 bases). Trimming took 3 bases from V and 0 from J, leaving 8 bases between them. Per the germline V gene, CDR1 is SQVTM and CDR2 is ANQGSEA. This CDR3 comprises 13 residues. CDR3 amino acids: CSVETGMNTEAFF. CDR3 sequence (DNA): TGCAGCGTTGAGACAGGTATGAACACTGAAGCTTTCTTT. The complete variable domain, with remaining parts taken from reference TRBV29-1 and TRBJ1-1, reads SAVISQKPSRDICQRGTSLTIQCQVDSQVTMMFWYRQQPGQSLTLIATANQGSEATYESGFVIDKFPISRPNLTFSTLTVSNMSPEDSSIYLCSVETGMNTEAFFGQGTRLTVV.

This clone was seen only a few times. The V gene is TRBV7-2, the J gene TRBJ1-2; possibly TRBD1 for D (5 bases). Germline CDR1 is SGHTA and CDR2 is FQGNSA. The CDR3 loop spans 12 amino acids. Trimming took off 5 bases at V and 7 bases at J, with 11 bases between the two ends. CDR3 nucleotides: TGTGCCAGCAGCGTCAGGGATCGTGGCTACACCTTC. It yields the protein CASSVRDRGYTF. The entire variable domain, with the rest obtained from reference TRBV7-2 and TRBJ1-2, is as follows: GAGVSQSPSNKVTEKGKDVELRCDPISGHTALYWYRQSLGQGLEFLIYFQGNSAPDKSGLPSDRFSAERTGGSVSTLTIQRTQQEDSAVYLCASSVRDRGYTFGSGTRLTVV.

The CDR3 sequence is CAWSVRSLKSGLAGYEQYF. CDR3 bases: TGTGCCTGGAGTGTAAGGTCTCTCAAATCCGGACTAGCGGGGTACGAGCAGTACTTC. This chain joins TRBV30 and TRBJ2-7, with 12 nucleotides matching TRBD2. In germline, CDR1 is GTSNPN, CDR2 SVGIG (reference sequence). The CDR3 covers 19 residues. V gave up 0 bases and J gave up 4 bases; unmatched junction bases: 16.

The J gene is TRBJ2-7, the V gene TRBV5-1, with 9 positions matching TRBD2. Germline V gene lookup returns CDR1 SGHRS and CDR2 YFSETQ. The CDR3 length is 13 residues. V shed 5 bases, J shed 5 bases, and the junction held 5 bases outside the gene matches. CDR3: CASSLAGVNEQYF. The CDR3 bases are TGCGCCAGCAGTTTAGCGGGAGTCAACGAGCAGTACTTC.

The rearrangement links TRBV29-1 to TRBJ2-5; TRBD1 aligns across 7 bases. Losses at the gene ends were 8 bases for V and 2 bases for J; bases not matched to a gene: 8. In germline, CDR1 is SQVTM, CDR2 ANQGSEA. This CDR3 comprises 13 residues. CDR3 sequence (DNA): TGCAGCACCCTGACAGGGCATCAAGAGACCCAGTACTTC. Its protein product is CSTLTGHQETQYF.

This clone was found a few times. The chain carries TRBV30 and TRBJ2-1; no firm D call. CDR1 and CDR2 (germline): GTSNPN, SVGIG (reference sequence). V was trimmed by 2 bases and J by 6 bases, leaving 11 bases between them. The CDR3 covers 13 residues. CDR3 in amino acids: CAWSYGTINEQFF. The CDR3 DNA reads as TGTGCCTGGAGTTATGGAACTATCAATGAGCAGTTCTTC.

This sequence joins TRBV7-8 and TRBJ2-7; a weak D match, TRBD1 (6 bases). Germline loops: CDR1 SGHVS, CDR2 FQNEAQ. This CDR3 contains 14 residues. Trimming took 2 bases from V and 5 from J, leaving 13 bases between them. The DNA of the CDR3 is TGTGCCAGCAGCTTAACAGGGAGTTCCCACGAGCAGTACTTC. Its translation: CASSLTGSSHEQYF.

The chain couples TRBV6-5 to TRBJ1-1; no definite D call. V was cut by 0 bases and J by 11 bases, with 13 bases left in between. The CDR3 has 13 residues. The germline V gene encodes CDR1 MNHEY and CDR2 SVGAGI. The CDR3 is CASSYSSSGMAFF. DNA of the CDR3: TGTGCCAGCAGTTACTCTAGCTCGGGGATGGCTTTCTTT.

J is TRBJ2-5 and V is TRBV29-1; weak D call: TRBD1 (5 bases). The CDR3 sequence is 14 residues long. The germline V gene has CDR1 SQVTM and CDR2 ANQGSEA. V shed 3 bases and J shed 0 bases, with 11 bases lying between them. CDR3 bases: TGCAGCGTTGACGTTAAGGGGAACCAAGAGACCCAGTACTTC. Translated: CSVDVKGNQETQYF.

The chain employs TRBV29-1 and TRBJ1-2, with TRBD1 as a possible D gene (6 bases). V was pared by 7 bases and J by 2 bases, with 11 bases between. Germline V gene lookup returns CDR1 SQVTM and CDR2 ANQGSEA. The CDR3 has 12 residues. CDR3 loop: CSGGQRNYGYTF. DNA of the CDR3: TGCAGCGGCGGACAGAGGAACTATGGCTACACCTTC.